These 22 T cell receptor beta chains share one sample of origin, sequenced in a study of Graves' ophthalmopathy and Graves' hyperthyroidism. Amplified TCR beta CDR3 regions were obtained using RNA transcripts as template. In the first round, RT-PCR was carried out with HTBI primers, and a multiplex PCR formed the second round. TCRdb analysed the multiplex PCR reads with MiXCR anew, one entry per CDR3 protein. The sample lists approximately 500,000 distinct CDR3 sequences, about 15% occurring once. Sequencing was performed on blood. These TCRs come from a woman younger than 45 with Graves' ophthalmopathy.

This clonotype was observed at least ten times. The CDR3 coding sequence is TGTGCCAGCAGGCCTTTCGGGACTGCGGATGGGCAGTACTTC. Residues: CASRPFGTADGQYF. The V call is TRBV12-3 or TRBV12-4, the J call TRBJ2-7; weak D call: TRBD2 (6 bases). This CDR3 comprises 14 residues. V was cut by 6 bases and J by 9 bases, with 21 bases left in between.

This clonotype was counted a single time. A much larger clone sits a single nucleotide away, making a read error possible. The CDR3 protein is CASSGQGVIQCHQPQHF. CDR3 DNA sequence: TGTGCCAGCAGTGGACAGGGGGTAATCCAATGTCATCAGCCCCAGCATTTT. This chain links TRBV6-1 with TRBJ1-5, with 9 bases aligning to TRBD1. Germline lookup yields CDR1 MNHNS and CDR2 SASEGT. This CDR3 has 17 amino acids. Trimming at V came to 4 bases and at J to 5 bases, leaving 12 bases not matched to a gene.

This clonotype was recorded at least ten times. This chain links TRBV6-1 with TRBJ1-1; tentatively, D is TRBD1 (6 bases). In germline, CDR1 is MNHNS, CDR2 SASEGT. V lost 10 bases to trimming and J lost 3 bases, with 27 bases between them. This CDR3 contains 17 residues. CDR3 sequence (DNA): TGTGCCACCCGCGGGCGAGGTAACAGGGCTCGTGACACTGAAGCTTTCTTT. It is translated as CATRGRGNRARDTEAFF.

This clonotype has at least ten counts. The rearrangement joins TRBV6-5 to TRBJ1-5; no firm D call. CDR1 and CDR2 from the germline V gene are MNHEY and SVGAGI. V was pared by 0 bases and J by 5 bases, with 14 bases between. The CDR3 sequence is 16 residues long. This chain's CDR3 is CASSYSITSRHQPQHF. In DNA, the CDR3 is TGTGCCAGCAGTTACTCGATAACTTCCAGGCATCAGCCCCAGCATTTT.

This clonotype was detected many times. The J gene is TRBJ1-1, the V gene TRBV19; D gene unclear. The germline V gene has CDR1 LNHDA and CDR2 SQIVND (reference sequence). Deletions cut 4 bases from V and 3 bases from J, with 12 bases between. The CDR3 has 14 amino acids. The CDR3 DNA is TGTGCCAGTAGTACGGGAGGGAGGGACACTGAAGCTTTCTTT. This sequence encodes CASSTGGRDTEAFF.

The chain carries TRBV9 and TRBJ1-6; D is uncertain. V dropped 0 bases and J dropped 6 bases, with 13 bases sitting between them. CDR3 length: 16 residues. Germline CDR1 is SGDLS and CDR2 is YYNGEE. The CDR3 reads CASSVARLLVNSPLHF. The CDR3 nucleotides read TGTGCCAGCAGCGTAGCAAGATTACTTGTTAATTCACCCCTCCACTTT.

There are many counts of this clonotype. V is TRBV7-8 and J is TRBJ1-2, with a weak D call TRBD1 (5 bases). The CDR3 is 16 residues long. The V gene lost 5 bases and the J gene lost 5 bases, with 21 bases spanning the gap. Germline V CDR1 and CDR2: SGHVS, FQNEAQ. This chain's CDR3 is CASSTRGTDSLYGYTF. Here the CDR3 DNA reads TGTGCCAGCAGCACAAGAGGGACTGACAGCTTGTATGGCTACACCTTC.

This clonotype came up many times. The J gene is TRBJ2-5, the V gene TRBV12-3 or TRBV12-4, with D possibly matching TRBD2 (5 bases). The V gene lost 5 bases and the J gene lost 4 bases, with 14 bases spanning the gap. The CDR3 covers 14 residues. The CDR3 sequence is CASSETDGVETQYF. The CDR3 nucleotides read TGTGCCAGCAGTGAAACGGACGGGGTAGAGACCCAGTACTTC.

Ten or more counts support this clonotype. V gene TRBV5-1 combines with J gene TRBJ1-2, with a possible D match to TRBD1 (5 bases). Germline V gives CDR1 SGHRS, CDR2 YFSETQ. This CDR3 region has 17 residues. V lost 4 bases, J lost 4 bases, and 23 bases lay in between. The CDR3 bases are TGCGCCAGCAGCATGCAAGAGTCAGGGACGTTGCGCTATGGCTACACCTTC. Translation gives CASSMQESGTLRYGYTF.

This clonotype was observed at least ten times. The chain links TRBV7-2 to TRBJ1-5, with TRBD1 as a possible D gene (5 bases). The CDR3 spans 13 residues. Germline V gene data show CDR1 as SGHTA and CDR2 as FQGNSA. The germline V and J ends were trimmed by 5 bases and 3 bases, with 8 bases remaining between them. CDR3 region: CASSLTVNQPQHF. The DNA for the CDR3 is TGTGCCAGCAGCCTGACAGTCAATCAGCCCCAGCATTTT.

The chain joins TRBV20-1 to TRBJ2-5; D may match TRBD1 or TRBD2 (6 bases each). Germline CDR1 and CDR2: DFQATT and SNEGSKA (reference sequence). V lost 6 bases, J lost 6 bases, and 20 bases lay in between. The CDR3 loop spans 14 amino acids. CDR3 nucleotide sequence: TGCAGTGCCAGGGGAGGTAGGGACACCAAGACCCAGTACTTC. Its protein product is CSARGGRDTKTQYF.

This clonotype appeared many times. The chain links TRBV28 to TRBJ1-2, with D possibly matching TRBD1 (5 bases). The germline V gene has CDR1 MDHEN and CDR2 SYDVKM. This CDR3 has 14 residues. Trimming stripped 5 bases from V and 4 bases from J, with 14 bases between. This CDR3 reads CASSLGAGGYGYTF. As DNA, the CDR3 is TGTGCCAGCAGTCTCGGAGCCGGGGGCTATGGCTACACCTTC.

This clonotype was seen a few times. The CDR3 ends on some other residue instead of the conserved phenylalanine or tryptophan, so this is likely a read error. The V and J genes are TRBV11-2 and TRBJ2-2; tentatively, D is TRBD1 or TRBD2 (5 bases each). This CDR3 has 15 amino acids. Per the germline V gene, CDR1 is SGHAT and CDR2 is FQNNGV. CDR3 protein: CAISFRGANTGELFS. The CDR3 DNA sequence: TGTGCCATCAGCTTTCGGGGCGCGAACACCGGGGAGCTGTTTTCT.

This clonotype was detected ten times or more. This chain connects TRBV2 to TRBJ2-5, with D unclear. Germline V gene data show CDR1 as SNHLY and CDR2 as FYNNEI. The CDR3 spans 13 residues. V lost 2 bases and J 5 bases, leaving 9 bases between the germline ends. The CDR3 nucleotides are TGTGCCAGCAGTGAACCGGGTTTGGAGACCCAGTACTTC. Encoded protein: CASSEPGLETQYF. The full variable domain, in which reference TRBV2 and TRBJ2-5 provide the parts outside the CDR3, is EPEVTQTPSHQVTQMGQEVILRCVPISNHLYFYWYRQILGQKVEFLVSFYNNEISEKSEIFDDQFSVERPDGSNFTLKIRSTKLEDSAMYFCASSEPGLETQYFGPGTRLLVL.

This clonotype was detected ten times or more. This chain uses TRBV19 with TRBJ1-5; no firm D call. Germline CDR1 LNHDA, CDR2 SQIVND (reference sequence). Trimming took 3 bases from V and 5 from J, leaving 11 bases between them. The CDR3 runs to 14 residues. CDR3 sequence (DNA): TGTGCCAGTAGTATTGGCCAGGATCATCAGCCCCAGCATTTT. It translates to CASSIGQDHQPQHF.

This clonotype has at least ten counts. CDR3 residues: CASSYKGITENTEAFF. In nucleotides, the CDR3 is TGTGCCAGCAGTTACAAGGGGATAACTGAGAACACTGAAGCTTTCTTT. This chain connects TRBV6-5 to TRBJ1-1, with a weak D call TRBD1 (5 bases). This CDR3 region has 16 residues. The germline gives CDR1 MNHEY, CDR2 SVGAGI. V was clipped by 2 bases and J by 1 base, with 14 bases between them.

V usage is TRBV4-1 and J usage is TRBJ2-6, with a weak D call TRBD1 (6 bases). V was pared by 0 bases and J by 0 bases, with 12 bases between. The CDR3 sequence is 18 residues long. CDR1 is MGHRA, CDR2 YSYEKL, per germline. The CDR3 region has the DNA TGCGCCAGCAGCCAAGACTTACAGGGAAACTCTGGGGCCAACGTCCTGACTTTC. This codes for CASSQDLQGNSGANVLTF.

This clonotype was recorded many times. The V and J genes are TRBV13 and TRBJ2-7, with 10 bases lining up with TRBD2. Germline assignment: CDR1 PRHDT and CDR2 FYEKMQ (reference sequence). The CDR3 is 13 residues long. V trimming: 8 bases; J trimming: 5 bases; junction bases outside the gene matches: 6. Here the CDR3 DNA reads TGTGCCAGCCGCGAAGCGGGAGGGAACGAGCAGTACTTC. It is translated as CASREAGGNEQYF.

At least ten counts were recorded for this clonotype. This sequence joins TRBV28 and TRBJ1-1; D may be TRBD1 (5 bases). Germline lookup yields CDR1 MDHEN and CDR2 SYDVKM. Trimming pared 3 bases from V and 5 bases from J, leaving 13 bases between. The CDR3 is made up of 14 amino acids. This chain's CDR3 is CASSFGGVGTEAFF. As DNA, the CDR3 is TGTGCCAGCAGTTTTGGAGGGGTAGGGACTGAAGCTTTCTTT.

At least ten counts were recorded for this clonotype. V and J are TRBV30 and TRBJ2-2; 7 bases are shared with TRBD1. CDR1 is GTSNPN, CDR2 SVGIG, per germline (reference sequence). This CDR3 contains 14 residues. The J segment lost 3 bases and the V segment lost 4 bases, leaving 5 bases of the junction unmatched. CDR3 bases: TGTGCCTGGAAAGGTGGGACAGACACCGGGGAGCTGTTTTTT. This gives the protein CAWKGGTDTGELFF. The full variable domain, with the rest looked up from reference TRBV30 and TRBJ2-2, is SQTIHQWPATLVQPVGSPLSLECTVEGTSNPNLYWYRQAAGRGLQLLFYSVGIGQISSEVPQNLSASRPQDRQFILSSKKLLLSDSGFYLCAWKGGTDTGELFFGEGSRLTVL.

The chain uses TRBV5-5 and TRBJ2-7; 9 bases are a match to TRBD1. Germline values: CDR1 SGHKS, CDR2 YYEKEE (reference sequence). The CDR3 contains 16 residues. J gave up 2 bases and V 3 bases, and 9 bases lay outside the gene matches. For the CDR3, the DNA is TGTGCCAGCAGCTCAATTGGACAGGGGACCGCCTACGAGCAGTACTTC. Translating gives CASSSIGQGTAYEQYF.

The chain is built from TRBV5-4 and TRBJ1-1; D is possibly TRBD1 (6 bases). Germline V gene data show CDR1 as SGHNT and CDR2 as YYREEE (reference sequence). Deletions cut 4 bases from V and 3 bases from J, with 13 bases between. CDR3 length: 14 residues. The CDR3 nucleotides are TGTGCCAGCAGCGAGGACAGTATCGACACTGAAGCTTTCTTT. Protein product: CASSEDSIDTEAFF.